This T cell receptor beta chain originates from a study of T cell changes during pregnancy in multiple sclerosis. The junction had 4 bases not matched to a gene; V was cut back by 2 bases and J by 6 bases. This CDR3 is built from 15 residues. Germline CDR1 reads SGHAT; CDR2 reads FQNNGV. Repertoires were generated with immunoSEQ multiplex PCR, while TCRdb's copy carries only in-frame clones and drops some. The sample gives approximately 96,000 clones, just over 90% of which show up once; roughly 2.3% is in the top ten. The TCR was taken from a female donor in good health, enrolled as a control in a pregnancy study. The rearrangement joins TRBV11-2 to TRBJ2-1, with 10 bases fitting TRBD2. The sequenced sample was peripheral blood, obtained after pregnancy. The DNA of the CDR3 is TGTGCCAGCAGCTTACTAGCGGGAGATGTCAATGAGCAGTTCTTC. The encoded protein is CASSLLAGDVNEQFF.